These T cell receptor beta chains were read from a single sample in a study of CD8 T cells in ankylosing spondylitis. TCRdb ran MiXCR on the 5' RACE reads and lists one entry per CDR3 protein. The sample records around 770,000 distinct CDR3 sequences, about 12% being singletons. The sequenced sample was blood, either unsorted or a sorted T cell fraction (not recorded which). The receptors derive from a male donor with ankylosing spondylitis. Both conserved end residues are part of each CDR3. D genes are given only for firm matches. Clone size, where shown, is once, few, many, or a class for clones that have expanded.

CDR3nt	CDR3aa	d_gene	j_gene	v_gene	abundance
TGCAGCGTTCGGGGGGCGGATGAAAAACTGTTTTTT	CSVRGADEKLFF	.	TRBJ1-4	TRBV29-1	many
TGCGCCAGCAGCCAAGATCGGACAAGATTGGCCGGTCGGAACACCGGGGAGCTGTTTTTT	CASSQDRTRLAGRNTGELFF	.	TRBJ2-2	TRBV4-1	.
TGTGCCAGCAGTTCCCCCCACAGGGCCGAGCAGTACTTC	CASSSPHRAEQYF	.	TRBJ2-7	TRBV6-5	many
TGTGCCAGCAGCCGTCCCGGGGGGGCGGGTAATGAGCAGTTCTTC	CASSRPGGAGNEQFF	TRBD2	TRBJ2-1	TRBV7-3	few
TGCGCCAGCAGCCAGACCTCGGGAACAGGCCGGGAGACCCAGTACTTC	CASSQTSGTGRETQYF	.	TRBJ2-5	TRBV4-3	few
TGCAGTGTGAGCGGGGGGGACACAGATACGCAGTATTTT	CSVSGGDTDTQYF	TRBD2	TRBJ2-3	TRBV20-1	few
TGCAGTGCTAGAGATCCCGGACTAGGCGGGACCCAGTACTTC	CSARDPGLGGTQYF	TRBD2	TRBJ2-5	TRBV20-1	.
TGTGCCAGCAGTACCGGGACAGGGAGTGAGCAGTACTTC	CASSTGTGSEQYF	TRBD1	TRBJ2-7	TRBV28	.
TGTGCCAGCTCACGGGGGGCAGCCCCTTATGGCTACACCTTC	CASSRGAAPYGYTF	.	TRBJ1-2	TRBV28	.
TGCAGTGCTATTTCGGGACAGGGAAGATGGGATGGCTACACCTTC	CSAISGQGRWDGYTF	TRBD1	TRBJ1-2	TRBV20-1	few
TGCAGTGTTATTCAGGGAAACACCGGGGAGCTGTTTTTT	CSVIQGNTGELFF	.	TRBJ2-2	TRBV20-1	.
TGCAGTGCTAGAGATCCCCGAGGGGGTCGAGAAAAACTGTTTTTT	CSARDPRGGREKLFF	.	TRBJ1-4	TRBV20-1	.
TGTGCCAGCAGATCGGTTCCCTTCACAGATACGCAGTATTTT	CASRSVPFTDTQYF	.	TRBJ2-3	TRBV12-3/TRBV12-4	few
TGCAGTGCTCACAGGGGGCCGGGACAGCCCCAGCATTTT	CSAHRGPGQPQHF	TRBD1	TRBJ1-5	TRBV20-1	many
TGCAGTGCTAGAGACTCTAGCGGGAGGGCCGGGTCCTACAATGAGCAGTTCTTC	CSARDSSGRAGSYNEQFF	TRBD2	TRBJ2-1	TRBV20-1	few
TGTGCCAGCAGCTTTAAGCAGGGGGCGGACACTGAAGCTTTCTTT	CASSFKQGADTEAFF	TRBD1	TRBJ1-1	TRBV7-9	.
TGTGCCAGCAGCTTAAATCGTGGGGTTTACGAGCAGTACTTC	CASSLNRGVYEQYF	.	TRBJ2-7	TRBV7-2	.
TGTGCCAGCAGCCTAATTCGAAGACGGGGGGCCACAGGGTACAATGAGCAGTTCTTC	CASSLIRRRGATGYNEQFF	.	TRBJ2-1	TRBV11-1	.
TGCAGTGCTAGAGAACGGAGCTATAATTCACCCCTCCACTTT	CSARERSYNSPLHF	.	TRBJ1-6	TRBV20-1	few
TGCAGCGTCATAGACAGGATGAAGGACGAGCAGTACTTC	CSVIDRMKDEQYF	.	TRBJ2-7	TRBV29-1	many
TGTGCCAGCAGAAAAATCAGGGGCACCGGGGAGCTGTTTTTT	CASRKIRGTGELFF	.	TRBJ2-2	TRBV6-1	few
TGCGCCAGCAGCCTACAGGGTCCGGAGACCCAGTACTTC	CASSLQGPETQYF	.	TRBJ2-5	TRBV4-1	.
TGTGCCAGCAGGGGACTAGCGGGGGGGATCGCAGATACGCAGTATTTT	CASRGLAGGIADTQYF	TRBD2	TRBJ2-3	TRBV6-2/TRBV6-3	.
TGTGCCAGCAGCCAAGGACAGGGGGCGTTAGACACTGAAGCTTTCTTT	CASSQGQGALDTEAFF	TRBD1	TRBJ1-1	TRBV7-2	.
TGCAGCGGGTTGGACACTGAAGCTTTCTTT	CSGLDTEAFF	.	TRBJ1-1	TRBV29-1	.
TGTGCCACCAGCAGAGATCTTGAAGCTTTCTTT	CATSRDLEAFF	.	TRBJ1-1	TRBV15	few
TGCAGCGTCCTAGACAGTAACACTGAAGCTTTCTTT	CSVLDSNTEAFF	.	TRBJ1-1	TRBV29-1	many
TGCGCCAGCAGCTCCTTTGGCAGGGGCCTCTACGAGCAGTACTTC	CASSSFGRGLYEQYF	.	TRBJ2-7	TRBV5-1	.
TGCGCCAGCAGCTTGGATGGACAGGGTCTTACCGGGGAGCTGTTTTTT	CASSLDGQGLTGELFF	TRBD1	TRBJ2-2	TRBV5-1	few
TGCAGTGCTAGACCCTCTGGACTGTTCTACGAGCAGTACTTC	CSARPSGLFYEQYF	.	TRBJ2-7	TRBV20-1	.
TGTGCCAGCAGTTATCCCCAAGGAGCGACGAACACTGAAGCTTTCTTT	CASSYPQGATNTEAFF	.	TRBJ1-1	TRBV6-2/TRBV6-3	.
TGTGCCAGCAGTCTAAATATCAATGAGCAGTTCTTC	CASSLNINEQFF	.	TRBJ2-1	TRBV28	few
TGCGCCAGCAGCCAATTACAGGGGGGCACAGATACGCAGTATTTT	CASSQLQGGTDTQYF	TRBD1	TRBJ2-3	TRBV4-3	many
TGTGCCAGCACCCTGGGACTAGCGGGAGACAACGAGCAGTACTTC	CASTLGLAGDNEQYF	TRBD2	TRBJ2-7	TRBV28	.
TGTGCCAGCAGCACCTACAGGGAAGAGACCCAGTACTTC	CASSTYREETQYF	.	TRBJ2-5	TRBV6-6	many
TGCAGTGCTAGGAGCTCTGGGGGGTCGGGAACCAAAAACATTCAGTACTTC	CSARSSGGSGTKNIQYF	.	TRBJ2-4	TRBV20-1	.
TGTGCCAGCAGCTTGGGTATTAGCGAAGAGACCCAGTACTTC	CASSLGISEETQYF	.	TRBJ2-5	TRBV5-5	.
TGCGCCAGCAGCCAACAGGGGGCCATACCCTACGAGCAGTACTTC	CASSQQGAIPYEQYF	TRBD1	TRBJ2-7	TRBV5-1	many
TGTGCCACCAGCAGAGGGGCAACAGATACGCAGTATTTT	CATSRGATDTQYF	.	TRBJ2-3	TRBV15	.
TGTGCCATCAGTCCAAAAGGGGGTCTTGGATTCGAGGAGCTGTTTTTT	CAISPKGGLGFEELFF	.	TRBJ2-2	TRBV10-3	.
TGTGCCAGCAGCGACAGACTTAGCACTGAAGCTTTCTTT	CASSDRLSTEAFF	.	TRBJ1-1	TRBV12-3/TRBV12-4	few
TGTGCCAGCACCCCTGAGGGTGCGGGATCCTACGAGCAGTACTTC	CASTPEGAGSYEQYF	.	TRBJ2-7	TRBV12-3/TRBV12-4	few
TGTGCCAGCTCCCCACAGGGATCCCTTCGGGAGCAGTTCTTC	CASSPQGSLREQFF	.	TRBJ2-1	TRBV18	few
TGCAGTGCTAGGATACTAGCGGGAAGAGGTTACAATGAGCAGTTCTTC	CSARILAGRGYNEQFF	TRBD2	TRBJ2-1	TRBV20-1	once
TGTGCCAGCAGCCCCCGACCTTACAATGAGCAGTTCTTC	CASSPRPYNEQFF	.	TRBJ2-1	TRBV7-2	few
TGCGCCAGCAGTCCATCAGGTAGCGGGAATAGAGAGACCCAGTACTTC	CASSPSGSGNRETQYF	TRBD2	TRBJ2-5	TRBV5-1	few
TGTGCCAGCAGTTTATACGGGACCACCGGGGAGCTGTTTTTT	CASSLYGTTGELFF	.	TRBJ2-2	TRBV28	.
TGCGCCAGCAGCTTCCGGGACTGGCAAGAGAATGAGCAGTTCTTC	CASSFRDWQENEQFF	.	TRBJ2-1	TRBV5-1	many
TGTGCCAGCAGCTTGTTGACGGGAGAGGCCGGGGAGCTGTTTTTT	CASSLLTGEAGELFF	.	TRBJ2-2	TRBV5-6	many
TGTGCCAGCAGCGTAGGGGCTAGCGGGACCCAAGAGACCCAGTACTTC	CASSVGASGTQETQYF	TRBD2	TRBJ2-5	TRBV9	few
TGTGCCAGCAGCTTAATACCGACAGGGCACACCGGGGAGCTGTTTTTT	CASSLIPTGHTGELFF	TRBD1	TRBJ2-2	TRBV7-3	few
TGTGCCAGCAGTTTACTGACGACAGGGTTTGGCGAGCAGTACTTC	CASSLLTTGFGEQYF	TRBD1	TRBJ2-7	TRBV27	few
TGCAGTGCGCCGTGGGCACTGACTGAAGCTTTCTTT	CSAPWALTEAFF	.	TRBJ1-1	TRBV20-1	few
TGTGCCAGCAGTAGTGACTGGACGAACACCGGGGAGCTGTTTTTT	CASSSDWTNTGELFF	.	TRBJ2-2	TRBV25-1	.
TGTGCCAGCAGCAAAGAAAAGACAAGAGTGAACACTGAAGCTTTCTTT	CASSKEKTRVNTEAFF	.	TRBJ1-1	TRBV21-1	.